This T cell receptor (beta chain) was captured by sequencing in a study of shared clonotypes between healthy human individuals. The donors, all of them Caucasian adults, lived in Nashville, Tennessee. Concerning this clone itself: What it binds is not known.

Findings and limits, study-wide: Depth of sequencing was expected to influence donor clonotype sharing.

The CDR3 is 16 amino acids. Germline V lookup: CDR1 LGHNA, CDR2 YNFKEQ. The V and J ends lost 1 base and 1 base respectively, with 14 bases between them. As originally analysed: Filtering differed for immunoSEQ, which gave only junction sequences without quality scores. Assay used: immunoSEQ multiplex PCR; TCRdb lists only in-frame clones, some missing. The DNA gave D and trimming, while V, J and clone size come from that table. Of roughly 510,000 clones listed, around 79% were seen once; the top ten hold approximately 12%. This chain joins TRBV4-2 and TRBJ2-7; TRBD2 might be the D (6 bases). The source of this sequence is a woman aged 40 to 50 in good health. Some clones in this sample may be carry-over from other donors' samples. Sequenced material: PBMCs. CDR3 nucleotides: TGTGCCAGCAGCCAAGCCCAGGGAGGTGGATCCTACGAGCAGTACTTC. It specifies CASSQAQGGGSYEQYF.